Presented here are 15 T cell receptor beta chains from one specimen sequenced in a study of OX40 agonist ivuxolimab in advanced cancers. Assay: immunoSEQ multiplex PCR; the TCRdb copy retains only in-frame clones and omits some. The sample comprises around 150,000 clones, 85% to 95% of which are singletons, and approximately 0.93% rests with the top ten. Sequencing used CD4+ or CD8+ T cells sorted from blood, obtained in a trial of the OX40 agonist ivuxolimab. These receptor sequences come from an adult with an advanced solid tumor such as melanoma, head and neck, liver or kidney cancer.

This clone was recorded only once. The rearrangement links TRBV6-6 to TRBJ2-7; D call uncertain. Germline lookup yields CDR1 MNHNY and CDR2 SVGAGI (reference sequence). This CDR3 has 14 residues. Trimming shortened V by 4 bases and J by 2 bases, and 12 bases separated the two germline ends. The CDR3 region has the DNA TGTGCCAGCAGTTGGACCGGAGCTACCTACGAGCAGTACTTC. Protein product: CASSWTGATYEQYF.

The chain employs TRBV4-3 and TRBJ2-3, with D unclear. This CDR3 comprises 12 residues. The germline gives CDR1 LGHNA, CDR2 YSLEER. V lost 5 bases and J lost 2, with 5 bases in between. CDR3 nucleotide sequence: TGCGCCAGCAGCGCTCACACAGATACGCAGTATTTT. Encoded protein: CASSAHTDTQYF.

The CDR3 loop reads CATSRDPAREQYF. CDR3 in DNA: TGTGCCACCAGCAGAGATCCGGCACGCGAGCAGTACTTC. This rearrangement joins TRBV15 to TRBJ2-5; D unresolved. The last part of the DNA fits TRBJ2-7 better; the J call may be wrong. The CDR3 runs to 13 residues. Per germline, CDR1 LNHNV and CDR2 YYDKDF (reference sequence).

The gene calls are TRBV7-9 and TRBJ1-2; 10 bases match TRBD1. Germline V lookup: CDR1 SEHNR, CDR2 FQNEAQ (reference sequence). CDR3 size: 13 residues. V trimming: 5 bases; J trimming: 7 bases; junction bases outside the gene matches: 4. The CDR3: CASSQDRGLGYTF. The CDR3 region has the DNA TGTGCCAGCAGCCAAGACAGGGGGCTTGGCTACACCTTC.

The chain combines TRBV19 with TRBJ2-7, with 8 positions matching TRBD1. The V segment lost 5 bases and the J segment 2 bases; nucleotides outside the gene matches: 8. This CDR3 region has 15 residues. The germline V gene encodes CDR1 LNHDA and CDR2 SQIVND (reference sequence). The CDR3 here is CASSLGQAAPYEQYF. The CDR3 DNA reads TGTGCCAGTAGTCTGGGACAGGCGGCCCCCTACGAGCAGTACTTC.

This chain uses TRBV5-5 with TRBJ2-3; TRBD2 might be the D (6 bases). Germline V gene lookup returns CDR1 SGHKS and CDR2 YYEKEE (reference sequence). The CDR3 length is 13 residues. Trimming left V 4 bases short and J 6 bases short, with 12 bases between. The CDR3 region has the DNA TGTGCCAGCAGCCCGAACGCGGGGGATACGCAGTATTTT. This codes for CASSPNAGDTQYF.

The chain employs TRBV5-1 and TRBJ2-3; 12 bases match TRBD2. Trimming cost V 0 bases and J 4 bases; bases outside gene matches: 3. Per germline, CDR1 SGHRS and CDR2 YFSETQ. This CDR3 region has 16 residues. CDR3 protein: CASSLGLAGGPDTQYF. The CDR3 bases are TGCGCCAGCAGCTTGGGTCTAGCGGGAGGGCCAGATACGCAGTATTTT.

This chain uses TRBV25-1 with TRBJ1-6, with 7 bases aligning to TRBD1. This CDR3 has 13 residues. The V gene end was trimmed by 6 bases and the J gene end by 8 bases; junction bases not matched to a gene: 4. CDR1 and CDR2 from the germline V gene are MGHDK and SYGVNS. The CDR3 protein is CASRRGQDSPLHF. The CDR3 nucleotides are TGTGCCAGCAGGAGGGGGCAGGATTCACCCCTCCACTTT.

This clone showed up just a few times. The chain couples TRBV6-6 to TRBJ1-2; D unclear. The CDR3 runs to 14 residues. Trimming pared 0 bases from V and 7 bases from J, leaving 12 bases between. Germline CDR1 MNHNY, CDR2 SVGAGI (reference sequence). This CDR3 reads CASSYSRREGGYTF. The CDR3 bases are TGTGCCAGCAGTTACTCGAGGAGGGAGGGTGGCTACACCTTC.

The V gene is TRBV7-2, the J gene TRBJ1-3; D is undetermined. This CDR3 region has 15 residues. Deletions cut 5 bases from V and 0 bases from J, with 11 bases between. CDR1 SGHTA and CDR2 FQGNSA come from the germline V gene. In DNA form, the CDR3 reads TGTGCCAGCAGCCAAGGACGTCGCTCTGGAAACACCATATATTTT. This encodes CASSQGRRSGNTIYF.

V gene TRBV5-1 combines with J gene TRBJ2-5, with a tentative D call TRBD2 (7 bases). CDR1 and CDR2 (germline): SGHRS, YFSETQ. V shed 4 bases and J shed 4 bases, with 14 bases lying between them. The CDR3 length is 14 residues. The CDR3 nucleotides read TGCGCCAGCAGCGACGCGCGGGGGCGAGAGACCCAGTACTTC. Translating gives CASSDARGRETQYF.

The chain has TRBV2 and TRBJ2-2; D might be TRBD1 (5 bases). The CDR3 consists of 15 residues. CDR1 SNHLY and CDR2 FYNNEI come from the germline V gene. V was pared by 7 bases and J by 1 base, with 13 bases between. The CDR3 spells CASTYRTLNTGELFF. CDR3 nucleotides: TGTGCCAGCACCTATAGGACACTGAACACCGGGGAGCTGTTTTTT.

This clone was detected only once. The chain carries TRBV18 and TRBJ1-2; tentatively, D is TRBD1 (6 bases). Germline V gene data show CDR1 as KGHSH and CDR2 as LQKENI. With 4 bases removed from V and 7 bases from J, the gap between germline ends came to 28 bases. The CDR3 is 18 residues long. CDR3 DNA sequence: TGTGCCAGCTCACTTTTCCGGGGGCGCGAAGGTGGTGCTCCTGGCTACACCTTC. Translating gives CASSLFRGREGGAPGYTF.

This clone was seen a few times. The CDR3 nucleotides read TGTGCCATCAGTGAGTCGGACTTGCAGTACTTC. Translation: CAISESDLQYF. The rearrangement uses TRBV10-3 and TRBJ2-7, with D tentatively TRBD2 (5 bases). CDR3 size: 11 residues. V was clipped by 0 bases and J by 9 bases, with 6 bases between them. The germline V gene has CDR1 ENHRY and CDR2 SYGVKD.

This clone was recorded only once. One end of the junction varies from germline; a read error may be responsible. J is TRBJ1-5 and V is TRBV27; D is perhaps TRBD1 (5 bases). The germline V gene encodes CDR1 MNHEY and CDR2 SMNVEV (reference sequence). This CDR3 region has 16 residues. For the CDR3, the DNA is TGTGCCGGCAGTTTTCGTTCAGGGTCGAACAATCAGCCCCAGCATTTT. The encoded protein is CAGSFRSGSNNQPQHF.